This TCR beta chain derives from a study of blood T cell repertoires in COVID-19. Cohort assignment relied on participant-reported clinical history. Assay used: immunoSEQ multiplex PCR; TCRdb lists only in-frame clones, some missing. The data contain some 64,000 clones, around two thirds of them singletons. This TCR came from a woman in her fifties or sixties who had been exposed to COVID-19. Specimen: PBMCs or T cells enriched from blood (not recorded which).

The CDR3 spells CASSLKGGGSTEAFF. The CDR3 coding sequence is TGTGCCAGCAGCCTAAAGGGGGGAGGGAGCACTGAAGCTTTCTTT. The genes are TRBV7-8 and TRBJ1-1; a possible D gene is TRBD1 (6 bases). V lost 5 bases and J lost 4, with 17 bases in between. The CDR3 consists of 15 residues. Per germline, CDR1 SGHVS and CDR2 FQNEAQ.